This is a list of T cell receptor beta chains from one sample in a study of cytomegalovirus exposure and HLA in healthy donors. Sequenced by immunoSEQ multiplex PCR; TCRdb stores in-frame clones only, minus some. Altogether some 190,000 clones are present, more than 75% being singletons, with the ten largest covering around 3.7%. The sample comprised PBMCs. The receptors derive from a middle-aged man in good health and CMV-seropositive. Each CDR3 is given with its conserved first and last residue. The D gene is left open where the match is weak. Only part of the rows carry a size: once, few, many, or a class if the clone is expanded.

v_call	cdr3_length	clone_size	d_call	j_call	cdr3_nt	cdr3_aa
TRBV28	16	.	.	TRBJ1-6	TGTGCCAGCAGCCCCGGGCAGGGCTCCTATAATTCACCCCTCCACTTT	CASSPGQGSYNSPLHF
TRBV29-1	14	.	TRBD1	TRBJ2-5	TGCAGCGGCACCACCGAACAGGGGCCGCGGGCCCAGTACTTC	CSGTTEQGPRAQYF
TRBV7-9	14	.	TRBD1	TRBJ1-1	TGTGCCAGCAGTCAGGGGGCCCCGGGCACTGAAGCTTTCTTT	CASSQGAPGTEAFF
TRBV7-2	15	.	.	TRBJ1-5	TGTGCCAGCAGCTCCCTGGGGGGAGTCAATCAGCCCCAGCATTTT	CASSSLGGVNQPQHF
TRBV28	17	.	.	TRBJ2-7	TGTGCCAGCAGTTTGTTGGACTTCCGTACAAGCTCCTACGAGCAGTACTTC	CASSLLDFRTSSYEQYF
TRBV19	17	.	.	TRBJ2-5	TGTGCCAGTATTCCTCCGGGACTCAAGGGTTTTCAGGAGACCCAGTACTTC	CASIPPGLKGFQETQYF
TRBV9	14	.	.	TRBJ1-3	TGTGCCAGCTCCAAGGGGCCCTCTGGAAACACCATATATTTT	CASSKGPSGNTIYF
TRBV6-1	14	.	.	TRBJ1-5	TGTGCCAGCAGTGACTGGACAGGCAATCAGCCCCAGCATTTT	CASSDWTGNQPQHF
TRBV5-4	17	.	TRBD2	TRBJ2-5	TGTGCCAGCAGCGGCGGGCCCGGACTAGCGGGGAGGGAGACCCAGTACTTC	CASSGGPGLAGRETQYF
TRBV25-1	17	.	.	TRBJ2-6	TGTGCCAGCAGCCCAACGGAGGGAACGGATGGGGCCAACGTCCTGACTTTC	CASSPTEGTDGANVLTF
TRBV6-1	13	.	.	TRBJ1-1	TGTGCCAGCATTAGCCTCTCTGGAACTGAAGCTTTCTTT	CASISLSGTEAFF
TRBV9	13	.	.	TRBJ1-2	TGTGCCAGCTCTTTCAGGGATAGCGGAGGCTACACCTTC	CASSFRDSGGYTF
TRBV9	15	once	TRBD1	TRBJ2-5	TGTGCCAGCAGCGTAGGGAGGACAGGGGAAGAGACCCAGTACTTC	CASSVGRTGEETQYF
TRBV19	13	few	TRBD1	TRBJ1-2	TGTGCCAGTAGGAAACAGGGGGCAGGTGGCTACACCTTC	CASRKQGAGGYTF
TRBV11-2	15	.	.	TRBJ2-3	TGTGCCAGCAGCTTAGACCAGGGAAGCACAGATACGCAGTATTTT	CASSLDQGSTDTQYF
TRBV6-6	15	few	.	TRBJ2-1	TGTGCCAGCAGTCCTACAGGGAGCTCCTACAATGAGCAGTTCTTC	CASSPTGSSYNEQFF
TRBV6-1	15	.	.	TRBJ2-3	TGTGCCAGCAGTCAGGGGACCGGGGAAACACGGACGCAGTATTTT	CASSQGTGETRTQYF
TRBV28	15	.	TRBD2	TRBJ2-7	TGTGCCAGCAGTCCGCCAGCGGGAGATCGATACGAGCAGTACTTC	CASSPPAGDRYEQYF
TRBV4-1	16	once	TRBD2	TRBJ2-7	TGCGCCAGCAGCCATGTTAGCGGGGGCAGCTCCTACGAGCAGTACTTC	CASSHVSGGSSYEQYF
TRBV4-3	15	.	TRBD2	TRBJ2-3	TGCGCCAGCAGCCAGAGCGGGAGGTGGGCAGATACGCAGTATTTT	CASSQSGRWADTQYF
TRBV7-7	15	.	TRBD1	TRBJ2-3	TGTGCCAGCAGCCCAGGGACAGGGGGGGCAGATACGCAGTATTTT	CASSPGTGGADTQYF
TRBV7-9	16	few	.	TRBJ1-1	TGTGCCAGCAGCTCGATCAGGGGAGGGAAAGACACTGAAGCTTTCTTT	CASSSIRGGKDTEAFF
TRBV2	11	.	.	TRBJ2-5	TGTGCCAGCAGTCAACAAGAGACCCAGTACTTC	CASSQQETQYF
TRBV5-1	15	.	.	TRBJ2-3	TGCGCCAGCAGCTTTGGAGGACCTTCCACAGATACGCAGTATTTT	CASSFGGPSTDTQYF
TRBV19	14	.	.	TRBJ1-5	TGTGCCAGTAGAGGGGCTCATGCTAATCAGCCCCAGCATTTT	CASRGAHANQPQHF
TRBV5-1	15	.	TRBD2	TRBJ2-4	TGCGCCAGCAGCTGGTATAGCGGGGGAGCGTACATTCAGTACTTC	CASSWYSGGAYIQYF
TRBV4-1	17	.	TRBD2	TRBJ2-1	TGCGCCAGCAGCCCAGACCCCCTAGCGGGAGTTTACAATGAGCAGTTCTTC	CASSPDPLAGVYNEQFF
TRBV5-1	16	.	TRBD2	TRBJ2-1	TGCGCCAGCAGGCGGCCGGGACTAGCGGGAGCCAATGAGCAGTTCTTC	CASRRPGLAGANEQFF
TRBV2	12	.	.	TRBJ1-4	TGTGCCAGCAGTTCGGCGGCGGGAGGACTGTTTTTT	CASSSAAGGLFF